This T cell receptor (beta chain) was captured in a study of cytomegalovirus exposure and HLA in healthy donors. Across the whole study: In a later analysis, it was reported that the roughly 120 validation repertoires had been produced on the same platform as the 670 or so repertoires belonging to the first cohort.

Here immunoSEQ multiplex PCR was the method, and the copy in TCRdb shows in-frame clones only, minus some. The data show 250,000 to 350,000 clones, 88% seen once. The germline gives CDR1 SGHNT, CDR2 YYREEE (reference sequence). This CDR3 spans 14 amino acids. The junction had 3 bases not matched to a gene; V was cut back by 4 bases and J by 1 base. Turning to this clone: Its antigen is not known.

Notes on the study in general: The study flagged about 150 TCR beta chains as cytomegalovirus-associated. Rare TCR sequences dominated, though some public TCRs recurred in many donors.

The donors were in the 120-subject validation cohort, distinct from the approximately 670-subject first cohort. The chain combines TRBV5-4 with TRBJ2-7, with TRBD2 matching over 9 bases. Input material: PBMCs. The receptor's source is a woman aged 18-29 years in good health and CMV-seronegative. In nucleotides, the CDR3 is TGTGCCAGCAGCCTTACTAGCGGGTCCTACGAGCAGTACTTC. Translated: CASSLTSGSYEQYF.